One sample yielded the 15 T cell receptor beta chains listed below, sequenced in a study of T cells in tumors after PD-1 blockade. Clones were read by immunoSEQ multiplex PCR, and TCRdb kept only the in-frame ones, dropping some. The table has roughly 9,300 clones, more than 65% seen once; the top ten hold under 15%. Material: tumor tissue, obtained after anti-PD-1 treatment. Source of these receptors: a human donor with basal cell carcinoma.

The chain couples TRBV7-3 to TRBJ1-5; 8 bases are shared with TRBD1. J gave up 6 bases and V 7 bases, and 17 bases lay outside the gene matches. Per the germline V gene, CDR1 is SGHTA and CDR2 is FQGTGA. This CDR3 has 17 amino acids. The CDR3 spells CASTFNSWQGAGQPQHF. The DNA of the CDR3 is TGTGCCAGCACCTTTAACTCCTGGCAGGGGGCCGGTCAGCCCCAGCATTTT.

This chain connects TRBV9 to TRBJ2-7; D is unresolved. The length of the CDR3 is 14 residues. Germline CDR1 SGDLS, CDR2 YYNGEE. Trimming removed 0 bases at V and 5 bases at J, with 12 bases between. The CDR3 bases are TGTGCCAGCAGCGTAGGGATTACACCTGACGAGCAGTACTTC. It yields the protein CASSVGITPDEQYF. The whole variable domain, filled in from reference TRBV9 and TRBJ2-7, reads DSGVTQTPKHLITATGQRVTLRCSPRSGDLSVYWYQQSLDQGLQFLIQYYNGEERAKGNILERFSAQQFPDLHSELNLSSLELGDSALYFCASSVGITPDEQYFGPGTRLTVT.

In this sample, this clone turned up once. V usage is TRBV5-5 and J usage is TRBJ1-5, with 8 bases aligning to TRBD1. The germline CDR1 and CDR2 sequences are SGHKS and YYEKEE (reference sequence). Germline trimming cut 3 bases from V and 7 bases from J; bases unmatched to any gene: 6. The CDR3 totals 14 residues. The DNA for the CDR3 is TGTGCCAGCAGCTCGGCAGGGGGCCAACAGCCCCAGCATTTT. Its protein product is CASSSAGGQQPQHF. The full variable domain, completed using reference TRBV5-5 and TRBJ1-5, is DAGVTQSPTHLIKTRGQQVTLRCSPISGHKSVSWYQQVLGQGPQFIFQYYEKEERGRGNFPDRFSARQFPNYSSELNVNALLLGDSALYLCASSSAGGQQPQHFGDGTRLSIL.

V gene TRBV28 combines with J gene TRBJ2-7; D is ambiguous. The CDR3 runs 12 residues. Germline values: CDR1 MDHEN, CDR2 SYDVKM. The V end lost 2 bases, the J end lost 6 bases, and 8 bases lay between the germline ends. CDR3 sequence reads: CASSLEGFEQYF. CDR3 nucleotides: TGTGCCAGCAGTTTAGAAGGTTTCGAGCAGTACTTC. The full variable domain, completed using reference TRBV28 and TRBJ2-7, is DVKVTQSSRYLVKRTGEKVFLECVQDMDHENMFWYRQDPGLGLRLIYFSYDVKMKEKGDIPEGYSVSREKKERFSLILESASTNQTSMYLCASSLEGFEQYFGPGTRLTVT.

The rearrangement joins TRBV6-5 to TRBJ2-7; 7 bases match TRBD1. The J segment lost 5 bases and the V segment lost 6 bases, leaving 10 bases of the junction unmatched. There are 14 residues in the CDR3. Germline CDR1 and CDR2: MNHEY and SVGAGI. The CDR3 DNA reads as TGTGCCAGCAGGATACTAGGGGGCCACAACGAGCAGTACTTC. This encodes CASRILGGHNEQYF.

The chain links TRBV2 to TRBJ2-7, with D perhaps matching TRBD1 (5 bases). Trimming took off 8 bases at V and 9 bases at J, with 20 bases between the two ends. The CDR3 contains 13 residues. Germline V lookup: CDR1 SNHLY, CDR2 FYNNEI. CDR3 sequence reads: CASRTGPPSVQYF. CDR3 sequence (DNA): TGTGCCAGCCGCACAGGCCCCCCGTCTGTGCAGTACTTC. Using reference TRBV2 and TRBJ2-7 for the parts outside the CDR3, the full variable domain is EPEVTQTPSHQVTQMGQEVILRCVPISNHLYFYWYRQILGQKVEFLVSFYNNEISEKSEIFDDQFSVERPDGSNFTLKIRSTKLEDSAMYFCASRTGPPSVQYFGPGTRLTVT.

This clone was seen more than once but under ten times. The chain joins TRBV14 to TRBJ2-7; D unresolved. Looked up from germline, CDR1 is SGHDN and CDR2 is FVKESK. CDR3 length equals 13 residues. Trimming stripped 0 bases from V and 8 bases from J, with 11 bases between. CDR3 loop: CASSQDALWKQYF. The CDR3 bases are TGTGCCAGCAGCCAAGACGCCTTATGGAAGCAGTACTTC. The full variable domain, its missing parts supplied by reference TRBV14 and TRBJ2-7, is EAGVTQFPSHSVIEKGQTVTLRCDPISGHDNLYWYRRVMGKEIKFLLHFVKESKQDESGMPNNRFLAERTGGTYSTLKVQPAELEDSGVYFCASSQDALWKQYFGPGTRLTVT.

The rearrangement uses TRBV7-6 and TRBJ1-6, with D hard to call. V lost 1 base and J lost 6, with 10 bases in between. Germline V gene lookup returns CDR1 SGHVS and CDR2 FNYEAQ. CDR3 length equals 15 residues. CDR3 amino acids: CASSLEGGGNSPLHF. CDR3 DNA sequence: TGTGCCAGCAGCTTAGAGGGAGGCGGTAATTCACCCCTCCACTTT.

The V call is TRBV6-4, the J call TRBJ2-2; D gene ambiguous. Trimming stripped 0 bases from V and 5 bases from J, with 13 bases between. Germline-derived CDR1 and CDR2 are MRHNA and SNTAGT. The CDR3 spans 16 residues. The CDR3 DNA is TGTGCCAGCAGTGACTCGGCCCTGCAGGCGACCGGGGAGCTGTTTTTT. It yields the protein CASSDSALQATGELFF.

This chain joins TRBV29-1 and TRBJ1-1; unclear D gene. The length of the CDR3 is 14 residues. Germline V CDR1 and CDR2: SQVTM, ANQGSEA. V lost 7 bases, J lost 0 bases, and 15 bases lay in between. The DNA for the CDR3 is TGCAGCGCCTGTTTGGCGGCGTTGAACACTGAAGCTTTCTTT. Translated: CSACLAALNTEAFF.

The CDR3 sequence: CASSFGGPSTDTQYF. As DNA, the CDR3 is TGTGCCAGCAGTTTTGGGGGTCCTAGCACAGATACGCAGTATTTT. J is TRBJ2-3 and V is TRBV28; D is tentatively TRBD1 or TRBD2 (5 bases each). V was shortened by 3 bases and J by 0 bases, with 10 bases between the two germline ends. This CDR3 is built from 15 residues. Germline V gives CDR1 MDHEN, CDR2 SYDVKM.

The genes are TRBV6-2 or TRBV6-3 and TRBJ1-5, with 9 bases aligning to TRBD1. The CDR3 is made up of 17 amino acids. Germline V lookup: CDR1 MNHEY, CDR2 SVGEGT. Trimming took 5 bases from V and 3 from J; bases not matched to a gene: 11. The CDR3 here is CASSDYDRGSDNQPQHF. CDR3 coding DNA: TGTGCCAGCAGTGACTACGACAGGGGGTCCGACAATCAGCCCCAGCATTTT.

In its sample, this clone was seen a few times. The rearrangement uses TRBV7-3 and TRBJ2-7; D is perhaps TRBD2 (6 bases). This CDR3 spans 13 amino acids. V shed 6 bases and J shed 6 bases, with 15 bases lying between them. CDR1 SGHTA and CDR2 FQGTGA come from the germline V gene. This CDR3 reads CASRINGGCEQYF. For the CDR3, the DNA is TGTGCCAGCAGGATCAACGGGGGTTGCGAGCAGTACTTC. Looking up the rest from reference TRBV7-3 and TRBJ2-7 gives the full variable domain: GAGVSQTPSNKVTEKGKYVELRCDPISGHTALYWYRQSLGQGPEFLIYFQGTGAADDSGLPNDRFFAVRPEGSVSTLKIQRTERGDSAVYLCASRINGGCEQYFGPGTRLTVT.

V usage is TRBV6-5 and J usage is TRBJ2-2; 10 bases are shared with TRBD1. V shed 6 bases, J shed 5 bases, and the junction held 6 bases outside the gene matches. CDR3 length: 15 amino acids. The germline gives CDR1 MNHEY, CDR2 SVGAGI. The CDR3 DNA sequence: TGTGCCAGCAGACGTACGGGACAGGGGACCGGGGAGCTGTTTTTT. It encodes CASRRTGQGTGELFF.

The rearrangement links TRBV28 to TRBJ2-1, with 9 bases aligning to TRBD2. The length of the CDR3 is 14 residues. Germline V gives CDR1 MDHEN, CDR2 SYDVKM. The junction had 8 bases not matched to a gene; V was cut back by 5 bases and J by 9 bases. The CDR3 nucleotides read TGTGCCAGCAGTAATAGCGGGAGTAGTATTGAGCAGTTCTTC. It is translated as CASSNSGSSIEQFF. Variable domain in full (rest from reference TRBV28 and TRBJ2-1): DVKVTQSSRYLVKRTGEKVFLECVQDMDHENMFWYRQDPGLGLRLIYFSYDVKMKEKGDIPEGYSVSREKKERFSLILESASTNQTSMYLCASSNSGSSIEQFFGPGTRLTVL.